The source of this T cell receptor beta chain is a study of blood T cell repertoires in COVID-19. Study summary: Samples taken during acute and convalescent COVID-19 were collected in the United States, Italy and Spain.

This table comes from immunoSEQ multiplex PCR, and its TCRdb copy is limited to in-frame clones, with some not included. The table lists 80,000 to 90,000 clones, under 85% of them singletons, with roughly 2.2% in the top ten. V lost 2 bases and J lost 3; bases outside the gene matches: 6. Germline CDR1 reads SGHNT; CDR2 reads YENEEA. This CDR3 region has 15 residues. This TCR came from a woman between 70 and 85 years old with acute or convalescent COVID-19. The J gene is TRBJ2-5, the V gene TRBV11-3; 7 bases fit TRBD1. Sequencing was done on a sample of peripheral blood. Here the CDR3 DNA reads TGTGCCAGCAGCTTACCCGGCAGGGGGAAAGAGACCCAGTACTTC. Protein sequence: CASSLPGRGKETQYF.